This entry concerns a single T cell receptor (beta chain). The CDR3 runs 14 residues. Germline V gene lookup returns CDR1 MNHEY and CDR2 SVGAGI. V was trimmed by 5 bases and J by 1 base, leaving 11 bases between them. The entry originates in a study of blood T cell repertoires in COVID-19. Background on the study: COVID-19 samples, acute and convalescent, were from the United States, Italy and Spain. T cells, B-cell-depleted T cells, or PBMCs supplied cDNA or gDNA.

Only in-frame clones appear in the TCRdb table, and some are missing; sequencing was by immunoSEQ multiplex PCR. The data hold around 79,000 clones, with about 89% observed a single time. This TCR came from a man between 70 and 80 years old with active or convalescent COVID-19. The sample taken for sequencing was peripheral blood. The rearrangement links TRBV6-5 to TRBJ1-1; tentatively, D is TRBD1 (6 bases). CDR3 coding DNA: TGTGCCAGCAGTACAGGGTCCCGGAACACTGAAGCTTTCTTT. It yields the protein CASSTGSRNTEAFF.